The rows below give T cell receptor beta chains drawn from one sample of a study of T cell responses to AZD1222 COVID-19 vaccine. Method: immunoSEQ multiplex PCR; TCRdb's copy keeps in-frame clones and lacks some. The table lists around 110,000 clones, 89% of them singletons. The source material was peripheral blood, sampled on day 0 of AZD1222 vaccination. The origin of the receptors is an adult in good health. The CDR3 runs from the conserved cysteine through the conserved F or W. A D gene is named only where the DNA matches it firmly. Size is stated for part of the rows, as once, few or many counts, or as a class when the clone is expanded.

v_gene	j_gene	abundance	len	d_gene	CDR3nt	CDR3aa
TRBV5-1	TRBJ1-5	.	13	.	TGCGCCAGCAGCCAGGACAGCAATCAGCCCCAGCATTTT	CASSQDSNQPQHF
TRBV6-6	TRBJ2-1	.	13	.	TGTGCCAGCAGCACCCCTCCGACTTCTGAGCAGTTCTTC	CASSTPPTSEQFF
TRBV2	TRBJ2-5	.	12	.	TGTGCCAGCTGCTTGCGCACGGAGACCCAGTACTTC	CASCLRTETQYF
TRBV4-3	TRBJ1-2	.	15	.	TGCGCCAGCAGCCAACTCAAGGGGGGGAACTATGGCTACACCTTC	CASSQLKGGNYGYTF
TRBV4-3	TRBJ2-3	.	18	.	TGCGCCAGCAGCTACCGACAGTCGCCCCGTGCTAGCACAGATACGCAGTATTTT	CASSYRQSPRASTDTQYF
TRBV28	TRBJ1-5	few	15	.	TGTGCCAGCAGTTCGGGACGGCAAATTAATCAGCCCCAGCATTTT	CASSSGRQINQPQHF
TRBV28	TRBJ2-1	.	15	TRBD2	TGTGCCAGCAGTTCAGCGGGGGCCGGGTTGAATGAGCAGTTCTTC	CASSSAGAGLNEQFF
TRBV7-8	TRBJ2-3	.	20	TRBD2	TGTGCCAGCAGCTTACCTGGGCCTAGCGGGAGGCCTCTTAGCACAGATACGCAGTATTTT	CASSLPGPSGRPLSTDTQYF
TRBV10-3	TRBJ1-4	.	11	.	TGTGCCACCTCAGGGGCGGAAAAACTGTTTTTT	CATSGAEKLFF
TRBV2	TRBJ2-6	.	14	.	TGTGCCAGCAGGTCTTACTCTGGGGCCAACGTCCTGACTTTC	CASRSYSGANVLTF
TRBV27	TRBJ1-4	.	17	.	TGTGCCAGCAGTTTATTCAGCCCTCCAGCAACTAATGAAAAACTGTTTTTT	CASSLFSPPATNEKLFF
TRBV19	TRBJ1-1	.	13	TRBD1	TGTGCCAGTAGCCAGACAGGGCTCACTGAAGCTTTCTTT	CASSQTGLTEAFF